This T cell receptor beta chain appears in the sequencing data of a study of T-cell reconstitution after alpha-beta-depleted transplantation in children. The junction had 5 bases not matched to a gene; V was cut back by 1 base and J by 7 bases. Looked up from germline, CDR1 is KGHDR and CDR2 is SFDVKD. This CDR3 region has 15 residues. Using unique molecular identifiers, the investigators prepared the TCRbeta library. TCRdb independently ran MiXCR on the PCR reads; one entry per CDR3 protein. The repertoire holds some 490,000 distinct CDR3 sequences, with 12% as singletons. This clonotype has a count of ten or more.

The sample in question was PBMCs from the stem cell graft donor, obtained from the stem cell graft. The chain has TRBV24-1 and TRBJ2-2; TRBD2 agrees at 7 bases. The TCR originated in a human donor who donated a stem cell graft to a child with combined immunodeficiency. The CDR3, as DNA: TGTGCCACCAGTGATTTTCGGGAGGCGAGCGGGGAGCTGTTTTTT. Its protein product is CATSDFREASGELFF.